This T cell receptor (beta chain) was retrieved from a study of OX40 agonist ivuxolimab in advanced cancers. In the study overall: A mean age of around 63 years, range about 20 to 79, was recorded, and under 85% were male.

The method was immunoSEQ multiplex PCR; TCRdb's version includes in-frame clones alone and lacks a portion of them. Here the sample spans about 48,000 clones, 70% to 90% being singletons. Trimming cost V 2 bases and J 8 bases, with 3 bases left between them. Germline assignment: CDR1 MNHEY and CDR2 SVGAGI. The CDR3 runs 11 residues. This TCR derives from an adult with an advanced solid tumor such as melanoma, head and neck, liver or kidney cancer. Sequenced here: CD4+ or CD8+ T cells sorted from blood, sampled in a trial of the OX40 agonist ivuxolimab. V gene TRBV6-5 combines with J gene TRBJ2-2; D gene ambiguous. The CDR3 loop is CASSYLGELFF. The CDR3 DNA reads as TGTGCCAGCAGTTACCTAGGGGAGCTGTTTTTT.